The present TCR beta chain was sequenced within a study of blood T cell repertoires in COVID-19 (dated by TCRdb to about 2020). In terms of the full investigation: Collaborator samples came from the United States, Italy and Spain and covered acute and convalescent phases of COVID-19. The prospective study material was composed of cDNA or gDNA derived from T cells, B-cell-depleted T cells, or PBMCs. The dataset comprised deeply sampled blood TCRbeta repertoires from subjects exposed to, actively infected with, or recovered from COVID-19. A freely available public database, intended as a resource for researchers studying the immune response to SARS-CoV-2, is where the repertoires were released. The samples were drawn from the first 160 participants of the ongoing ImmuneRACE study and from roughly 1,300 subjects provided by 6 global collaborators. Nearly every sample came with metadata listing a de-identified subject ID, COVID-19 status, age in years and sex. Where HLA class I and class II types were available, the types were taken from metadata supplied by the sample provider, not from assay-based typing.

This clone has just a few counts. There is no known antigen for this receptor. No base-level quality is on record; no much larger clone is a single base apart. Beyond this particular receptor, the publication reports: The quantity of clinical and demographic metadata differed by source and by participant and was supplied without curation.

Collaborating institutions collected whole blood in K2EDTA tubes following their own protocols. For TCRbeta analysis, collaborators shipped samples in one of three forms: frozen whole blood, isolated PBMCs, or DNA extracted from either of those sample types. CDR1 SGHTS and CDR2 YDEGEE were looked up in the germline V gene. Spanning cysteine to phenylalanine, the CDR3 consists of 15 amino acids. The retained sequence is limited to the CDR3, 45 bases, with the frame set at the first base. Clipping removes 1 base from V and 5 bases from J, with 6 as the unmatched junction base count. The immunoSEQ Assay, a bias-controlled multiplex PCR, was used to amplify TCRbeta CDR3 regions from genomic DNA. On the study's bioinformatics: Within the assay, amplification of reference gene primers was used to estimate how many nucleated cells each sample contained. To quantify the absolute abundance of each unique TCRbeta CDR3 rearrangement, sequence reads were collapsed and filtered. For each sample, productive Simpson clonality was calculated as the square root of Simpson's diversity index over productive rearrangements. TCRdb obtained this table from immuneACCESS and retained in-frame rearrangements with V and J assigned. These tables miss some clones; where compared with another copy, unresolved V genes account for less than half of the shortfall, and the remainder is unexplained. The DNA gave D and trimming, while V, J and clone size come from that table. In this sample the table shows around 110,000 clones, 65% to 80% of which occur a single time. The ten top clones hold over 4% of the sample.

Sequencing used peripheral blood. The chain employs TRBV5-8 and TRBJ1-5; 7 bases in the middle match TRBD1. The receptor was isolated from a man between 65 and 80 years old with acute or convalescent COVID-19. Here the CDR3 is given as CASSLFRGSDQPQHF. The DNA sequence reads TGTGCCAGCAGCTTGTTCAGGGGGTCCGATCAGCCCCAGCATTTT.